This T cell receptor (beta chain) was identified during a study of blood T cell repertoires in COVID-19. The CDR3 is 15 amino acids. The V gene's germline CDR1 is MDHEN and CDR2 SYDVKM. Trimming pared 1 base from V and 0 bases from J, leaving 9 bases between. Using immunoSEQ multiplex PCR, the repertoire was profiled, and TCRdb retains in-frame clones only, with some absent. Of under 85,000 clones in the sample, about 80% are singletons; the top ten hold 6.5% to 7.5%. The sample consisted of peripheral blood. This receptor was identified in a man aged 25-45 years with COVID-19, enrolled during active disease. The gene calls are TRBV28 and TRBJ1-1; D not resolved. The CDR3 DNA is TGTGCCAGCAGTTTATCACAGCCCATGAACACTGAAGCTTTCTTT. Translation: CASSLSQPMNTEAFF.